This T cell receptor beta chain was obtained from a study of T cells expressing NK-cell markers. CDR1 SEHNR and CDR2 FQNEAQ come from the germline V gene (reference sequence). The CDR3 contains 13 residues. Reanalyzing the 5' RACE reads, TCRdb keeps one entry per CDR3 protein, without DNA. Recorded here are approximately 22,000 distinct CDR3 sequences; the top ten clones represent roughly 58%. This sequence was found in a man aged 18-69 years in good health. This chain connects TRBV7-9 to TRBJ2-2; as DNA is missing, the TRBD1 call by TCRdb cannot be tested. Input material: blood T cells: a sorted CD56 or NKG2C T cell subset, CD4+ or CD8+ T cells, or bulk PBMC T cells (not recorded which). The CDR3 reads CASSGGASGELFF.